The 25 T cell receptor beta chains reported below all come from one sample, sequenced in a study of blood T cell repertoires in COVID-19. Some clones are missing from TCRdb's copy, which holds only in-frame ones; the method was immunoSEQ multiplex PCR. The sample has about 200,000 clones, about 90% seen once. The specimen was peripheral blood. These receptors all stem from an older woman with acute or convalescent COVID-19.

The V gene is TRBV15, the J gene TRBJ1-4; the match to TRBD1 covers 9 bases. Losses at the gene ends were 3 bases for V and 8 bases for J; bases not matched to a gene: 13. The CDR3 spans 17 residues. Per germline, CDR1 LNHNV and CDR2 YYDKDF (reference sequence). The CDR3 bases are TGTGCCACCAGCAGGGAGACAGGGACAGGGCTTTCCGAAAAACTGTTTTTT. It encodes CATSRETGTGLSEKLFF.

The V call is TRBV18, the J call TRBJ2-5; D gene ambiguous. V lost 3 bases, J lost 1 base, and 9 bases lay in between. CDR3 length: 14 amino acids. CDR1 is KGHSH, CDR2 LQKENI, per germline. In DNA form, the CDR3 reads TGTGCCAGCTCACCCGAGACTCCCCAAGAGACCCAGTACTTC. As protein: CASSPETPQETQYF. The full variable domain, with the rest looked up from reference TRBV18 and TRBJ2-5, is NAGVMQNPRHLVRRRGQEARLRCSPMKGHSHVYWYRQLPEEGLKFMVYLQKENIIDESGMPKERFSAEFPKEGPSILRIQQVVRGDSAAYFCASSPETPQETQYFGPGTRLLVL.

This chain joins TRBV6-5 and TRBJ2-7; possibly TRBD1 for D (5 bases). There are 14 residues in the CDR3. Germline assignment: CDR1 MNHEY and CDR2 SVGAGI. V was clipped by 2 bases and J by 3 bases, with 11 bases between them. DNA for the CDR3: TGTGCCAGCAGTTACAAGCCAGGGAACTACGAGCAGTACTTC. Protein product: CASSYKPGNYEQYF.

This sequence joins TRBV18 and TRBJ2-7; TRBD1 might be the D (6 bases). CDR1 and CDR2 (germline): KGHSH, LQKENI. CDR3 size: 18 residues. The V end was cut by 6 bases, the J end by 2 bases, with 26 bases between. The CDR3 spells CASSLFHGAGAGTYEQYF. The CDR3 coding sequence is TGTGCCAGCTCTCTATTCCATGGGGCAGGGGCCGGAACCTACGAGCAGTACTTC.

This clone was seen only once. J is TRBJ2-1 and V is TRBV3-1 (or the pseudogene TRBV3-2), with 8 positions matching TRBD1. The germline V gene has CDR1 LGHDT and CDR2 YNNKEL (reference sequence). This CDR3 is built from 16 residues. Trimming at V came to 0 bases and at J to 2 bases, leaving 3 bases not matched to a gene. The CDR3 nucleotides read TGTGCCAGCAGCCAAGAGACAGGGGTTCCCTACAATGAGCAGTTCTTC. Translating it yields CASSQETGVPYNEQFF.

V gene TRBV27 combines with J gene TRBJ2-1; TRBD2 agrees at 9 bases. The CDR3 has 17 amino acids. J was trimmed by 9 bases and V by 3 bases; bases with no gene match: 15. The germline gives CDR1 MNHEY, CDR2 SMNVEV (reference sequence). The CDR3 here is CASSFDLVAGDWGEQFF. The CDR3 nucleotides read TGTGCCAGCAGTTTTGACCTAGTAGCGGGAGATTGGGGTGAGCAGTTCTTC.

The chain has TRBV6-1 and TRBJ2-5; 11 positions match TRBD2. Trimming took 2 bases from V and 2 from J; bases not matched to a gene: 1. Per the germline V gene, CDR1 is MNHNS and CDR2 is SASEGT. The CDR3 contains 15 residues. The DNA for the CDR3 is TGTGCCAGCAGTGAACTAGCGGGAGGTCAAGAGACCCAGTACTTC. The encoded protein is CASSELAGGQETQYF.

In nucleotides, the CDR3 is TGTGCCAGCAGTGATGTAATCCTCGCGGGAGAACAAGAGACCCAGTACTTC. Protein product: CASSDVILAGEQETQYF. The rearrangement links TRBV2 to TRBJ2-5; 7 nucleotides align to TRBD2. Trimming took 3 bases from V and 2 from J; bases not matched to a gene: 12. CDR1 and CDR2 from the germline V gene are SNHLY and FYNNEI. This CDR3 has 17 amino acids.

This sequence joins TRBV5-6 and TRBJ2-7, with 8 bases matching TRBD1. V was clipped by 5 bases and J by 5 bases; unmatched bases: 15. The CDR3 covers 16 residues. Per germline, CDR1 SGHDT and CDR2 YYEEEE. DNA for the CDR3: TGTGCCAGCAGACAAAATGGACAGGGAGTAGTAAACGAGCAGTACTTC. It codes for CASRQNGQGVVNEQYF.

V usage is TRBV5-1 and J usage is TRBJ2-7; weak D call: TRBD2 (5 bases). The CDR3 is made up of 13 amino acids. The germline V gene encodes CDR1 SGHRS and CDR2 YFSETQ. V lost 5 bases and J 0 bases, leaving 9 bases between the germline ends. CDR3: CASRSGNSYEQYF. CDR3 sequence (DNA): TGCGCCAGCAGAAGCGGTAACTCCTACGAGCAGTACTTC.

This clone was observed a handful of times. The V and J genes are TRBV6-5 and TRBJ2-7, with D possibly TRBD1 on 7 matching bases. CDR3 length: 14 amino acids. Germline V gene sequence: CDR1 MNHEY, CDR2 SVGAGI. The V end lost 7 bases, the J end lost 1 base, and 14 bases lay between the germline ends. The CDR3 loop reads CASTGQAGSYEQYF. The CDR3 nucleotides are TGTGCCAGCACTGGACAGGCGGGATCCTACGAGCAGTACTTC.

V and J are TRBV7-9 and TRBJ1-2; 9 bases fit TRBD1. Germline CDR1 is SEHNR and CDR2 is FQNEAQ (reference sequence). Trimming at V came to 5 bases and at J to 8 bases, leaving 6 bases not matched to a gene. The CDR3 covers 13 residues. Here the CDR3 DNA reads TGTGCCAGCAGCAAGGGACAGGGTGGGGGCTACACCTTC. Protein: CASSKGQGGGYTF.

The chain couples TRBV11-3 to TRBJ1-2; TRBD1 agrees at 9 bases. Looked up from germline, CDR1 is SGHNT and CDR2 is YENEEA. V shed 2 bases, J shed 5 bases, and the junction held 3 bases outside the gene matches. The CDR3 covers 14 residues. CDR3 DNA sequence: TGTGCCAGCAGCTTAACAGGGGGCGGGTATGGCTACACCTTC. It encodes CASSLTGGGYGYTF.

The J gene is TRBJ1-2, the V gene TRBV27, with TRBD1 matching over 8 bases. The junction had 12 bases not matched to a gene; V was cut back by 1 base and J by 5 bases. This CDR3 has 17 residues. Per the germline V gene, CDR1 is MNHEY and CDR2 is SMNVEV (reference sequence). The CDR3 sequence is CASSLWGQAARLYGYTF. The DNA for the CDR3 is TGTGCCAGCAGTTTATGGGGACAGGCGGCCCGACTTTATGGCTACACCTTC.

The CDR3 sequence is CASSFAGGADTQYF. CDR3 DNA: TGTGCCAGCAGCTTTGCGGGAGGGGCAGATACGCAGTATTTT. The V and J genes are TRBV5-4 and TRBJ2-3; 9 bases align to TRBD2. This CDR3 is built from 14 residues. V gave up 2 bases and J gave up 4 bases; unmatched junction bases: 2. Germline V CDR1 and CDR2: SGHNT, YYREEE (reference sequence).

The chain couples TRBV2 to TRBJ2-7, with D possibly being TRBD2 (5 bases). The CDR3 runs to 15 residues. Trimming took off 7 bases at V and 0 bases at J, with 16 bases between the two ends. The V gene's germline CDR1 is SNHLY and CDR2 FYNNEI. The CDR3 here is CASKLNGVSSYEQYF. The CDR3 DNA reads TGTGCCAGCAAATTAAACGGGGTGAGCTCCTACGAGCAGTACTTC. The full variable domain, completed using reference TRBV2 and TRBJ2-7, is EPEVTQTPSHQVTQMGQEVILRCVPISNHLYFYWYRQILGQKVEFLVSFYNNEISEKSEIFDDQFSVERPDGSNFTLKIRSTKLEDSAMYFCASKLNGVSSYEQYFGPGTRLTVT.

The chain couples TRBV7-9 to TRBJ1-6; TRBD1 agrees at 9 bases. Per germline, CDR1 SEHNR and CDR2 FQNEAQ (reference sequence). The junction had 7 bases not matched to a gene; V was cut back by 2 bases and J by 8 bases. There are 16 residues in the CDR3. CDR3 sequence: CASSLMGGQGYSPLHF. As DNA, the CDR3 is TGTGCCAGCAGCTTAATGGGGGGACAGGGATATTCACCCCTCCACTTT.

This clone appeared once. The gene calls are TRBV14 and TRBJ1-1, with D possibly matching TRBD1 (5 bases). The V gene lost 2 bases and the J gene lost 6 bases, with 10 bases spanning the gap. CDR1 and CDR2 (germline): SGHDN, FVKESK. The CDR3 consists of 13 residues. The CDR3 DNA sequence: TGTGCCAGCAGCCAAATGTGGGGCTCTGAAGCTTTCTTT. Its protein product is CASSQMWGSEAFF.

This sequence joins TRBV3-1 (or the pseudogene TRBV3-2) and TRBJ1-1; D uncertain. The CDR3 is made up of 13 amino acids. Trimming removed 3 bases at V and 3 bases at J, with 8 bases between. The germline V gene encodes CDR1 LGHDT and CDR2 YNNKEL (reference sequence). DNA of the CDR3: TGTGCCAGCAGCCAGAGTGCGGACACTGAAGCTTTCTTT. Amino acid sequence: CASSQSADTEAFF.

This clone was observed once. The J gene is TRBJ2-1, the V gene TRBV20-1; a possible D gene is TRBD2 (5 bases). CDR3 size: 11 residues. Germline values: CDR1 DFQATT, CDR2 SNEGSKA (reference sequence). With 6 bases removed from V and 6 bases from J, the gap between germline ends came to 9 bases. This chain's CDR3 is CSASGLNEQFF. CDR3 in DNA: TGCAGTGCAAGTGGACTCAATGAGCAGTTCTTC.

To note about this clone: Additional DNA sequences in this sample encode the identical CDR3. V usage is TRBV5-1 and J usage is TRBJ1-1, with a weak D call TRBD1 (5 bases). Germline V gene sequence: CDR1 SGHRS, CDR2 YFSETQ. The ends were cut back, 0 bases at V and 5 bases at J, with 11 bases in the middle. This CDR3 region has 14 residues. CDR3 protein: CASSLAAGSTEAFF. Written as DNA, the CDR3 is TGCGCCAGCAGCTTGGCGGCAGGGTCTACTGAAGCTTTCTTT.

This clone was seen a few times. V is TRBV18 and J is TRBJ2-2; D ambiguous. Germline values: CDR1 KGHSH, CDR2 LQKENI. This CDR3 spans 16 amino acids. Trimming removed 1 base from V and 2 bases from J, with 11 bases in between. The CDR3 DNA follows: TGTGCCAGCTCACCACTAGGCGGATTAAACACCGGGGAGCTGTTTTTT. Protein: CASSPLGGLNTGELFF.

The gene calls are TRBV10-1 and TRBJ1-5; no definite D call. V lost 6 bases and J 0 bases, leaving 9 bases between the germline ends. In germline, CDR1 is WNHNN, CDR2 SYGVQD (reference sequence). This CDR3 contains 14 residues. Here the CDR3 reads CASSDGSSNQPQHF. CDR3 nucleotides: TGCGCCAGCAGCGACGGGTCTAGCAATCAGCCCCAGCATTTT.

CDR3 residues: CASHQGQGTEAFF. The CDR3 DNA reads as TGTGCCAGTCATCAGGGACAGGGCACTGAAGCTTTCTTT. V and J are TRBV18 and TRBJ1-1, with TRBD1 matching 9 bases. The CDR3 runs 13 residues. Germline V gene data show CDR1 as KGHSH and CDR2 as LQKENI. V shed 9 bases and J 4 bases; nucleotides not matched to a gene: 6.

V is TRBV12-5 and J is TRBJ2-1, with D possibly TRBD1 on 5 matching bases. Germline lookup yields CDR1 LGHNT and CDR2 FRNRAP. Between the trimmed V and J ends, which lost 5 bases and 5 bases, there was a span of 13 bases. The CDR3 has 14 amino acids. CDR3 in amino acids: CASGPGYSDNEQFF. CDR3 nucleotides: TGTGCTAGTGGTCCAGGGTACTCGGACAATGAGCAGTTCTTC. The whole variable domain, filled in from reference TRBV12-5 and TRBJ2-1, reads DARVTQTPRHKVTEMGQEVTMRCQPILGHNTVFWYRQTMMQGLELLAYFRNRAPLDDSGMPKDRFSAEMPDATLATLKIQPSEPRDSAVYFCASGPGYSDNEQFFGPGTRLTVL.